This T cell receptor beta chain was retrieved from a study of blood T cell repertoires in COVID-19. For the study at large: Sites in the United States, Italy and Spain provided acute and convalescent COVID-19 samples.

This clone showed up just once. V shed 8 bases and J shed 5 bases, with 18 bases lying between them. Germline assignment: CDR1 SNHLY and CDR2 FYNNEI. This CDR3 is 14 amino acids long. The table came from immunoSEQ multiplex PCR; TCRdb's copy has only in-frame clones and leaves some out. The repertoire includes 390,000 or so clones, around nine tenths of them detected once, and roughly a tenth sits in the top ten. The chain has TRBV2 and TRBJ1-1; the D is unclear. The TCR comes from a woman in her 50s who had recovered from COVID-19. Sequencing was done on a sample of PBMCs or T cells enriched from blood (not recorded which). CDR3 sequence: CASRADKRRTEAFF. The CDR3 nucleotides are TGTGCCAGCCGAGCGGATAAACGGAGGACTGAAGCTTTCTTT.